This T cell receptor beta chain was observed in a study of CD8 T cells in Susac syndrome. In germline, CDR1 is MNHEY, CDR2 SVGAGI. The CDR3 contains 12 residues. V was cut by 10 bases and J by 4 bases, with 12 bases left in between. Relapsing-remitting disease, either stable or active, was present in the treatment-naive patients who were the multiple sclerosis controls. A quantity of about 0.5 to 1 ug RNA underwent reverse transcription using random hexamers. TCRdb processed the immunoSEQ multiplex PCR reads anew with MiXCR; each CDR3 protein has one entry. This table has more than 250,000 distinct CDR3 sequences, about 92% appearing once.

The J gene is TRBJ2-3, the V gene TRBV6-5; unclear D gene. The clonotype originates from a human donor with multiple sclerosis. The sequenced material came from CD4+ T cells from PBMCs. CDR3 bases: TGTGCCACCAAACGGGCCTCAGATACGCAGTATTTT. Protein product: CATKRASDTQYF.